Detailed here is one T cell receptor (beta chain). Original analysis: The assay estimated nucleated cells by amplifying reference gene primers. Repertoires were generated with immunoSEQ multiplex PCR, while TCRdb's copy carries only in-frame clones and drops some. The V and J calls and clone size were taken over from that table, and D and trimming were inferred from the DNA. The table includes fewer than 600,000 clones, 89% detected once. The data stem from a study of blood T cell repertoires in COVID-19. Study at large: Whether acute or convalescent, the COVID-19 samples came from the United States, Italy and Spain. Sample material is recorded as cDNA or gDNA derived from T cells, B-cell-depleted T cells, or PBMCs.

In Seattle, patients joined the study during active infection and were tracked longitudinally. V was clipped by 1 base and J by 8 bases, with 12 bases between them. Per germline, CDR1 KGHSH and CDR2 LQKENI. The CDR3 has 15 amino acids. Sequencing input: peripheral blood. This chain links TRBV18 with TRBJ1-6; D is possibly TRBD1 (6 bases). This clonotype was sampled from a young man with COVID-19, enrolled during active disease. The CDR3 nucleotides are TGTGCCAGCTCACCACGGACAGACGTTGATTCACCCCTCCACTTT. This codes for CASSPRTDVDSPLHF.